This passage covers 9 T cell receptor beta chains from one sample sequenced in a study of blood T cell repertoires in COVID-19. The method was immunoSEQ multiplex PCR; TCRdb's version includes in-frame clones alone and lacks a portion of them. Among 120,000 or so clones listed, approximately 83% were seen once. Sample: peripheral blood. These receptor sequences come from a man in his 60s with acute or convalescent COVID-19.

The CDR3 region is CASSQAGVGGYTF. DNA of the CDR3: TGTGCCAGCAGTCAGGCGGGGGTTGGTGGCTACACCTTC. The chain links TRBV27 to TRBJ1-2, with a tentative D call TRBD1 (5 bases). This CDR3 has 13 residues. The germline gives CDR1 MNHEY, CDR2 SMNVEV (reference sequence). The germline V and J ends were trimmed by 5 bases and 7 bases, with 14 bases remaining between them.

This chain uses TRBV29-1 with TRBJ2-7; 13 bases are a match to TRBD2. Losses at the gene ends were 3 bases for V and 2 bases for J; bases not matched to a gene: 7. This CDR3 has 16 residues. Germline V gene data show CDR1 as SQVTM and CDR2 as ANQGSEA. Here the CDR3 reads CSVEGGLAGKAYEQYF. CDR3 coding DNA: TGCAGCGTTGAGGGGGGACTAGCGGGAAAAGCCTACGAGCAGTACTTC.

V is TRBV10-3 and J is TRBJ2-3; possibly TRBD1 for D (5 bases). V was trimmed by 7 bases and J by 1 base, leaving 6 bases between them. This CDR3 comprises 12 residues. CDR1 is ENHRY, CDR2 SYGVKD, per germline. In nucleotides, the CDR3 is TGTGCCATCAAACAGGGCACAGATACGCAGTATTTT. Protein product: CAIKQGTDTQYF.

This clone was detected only once. The CDR3 sequence: CASSLGGSSYEQYF. CDR3 bases: TGTGCCAGCAGCTTAGGCGGGAGTTCCTACGAGCAGTACTTC. V and J are TRBV5-6 and TRBJ2-7, with 7 positions matching TRBD2. The ends lost 2 bases at V and 1 base at J; junction bases unmatched: 3. The CDR3 runs to 14 residues. Per germline, CDR1 SGHDT and CDR2 YYEEEE.

The rearrangement uses TRBV7-9 and TRBJ1-3; D is unresolved. Germline V CDR1 and CDR2: SEHNR, FQNEAQ (reference sequence). Trimming left V 3 bases short and J 3 bases short, with 3 bases between. The CDR3 has 12 residues. This CDR3 is CASSFYGNTIYF. In DNA, the CDR3 is TGTGCCAGCAGCTTCTATGGAAACACCATATATTTT.

The chain employs TRBV18 and TRBJ1-1; 8 bases line up with TRBD1. Germline values: CDR1 KGHSH, CDR2 LQKENI. This CDR3 contains 15 residues. With 5 bases clipped from V and 0 bases from J, the junction kept 5 bases outside the gene matches. CDR3 sequence: CASSRNRGMNTEAFF. The CDR3 DNA reads as TGTGCCAGCTCAAGAAACAGGGGGATGAACACTGAAGCTTTCTTT. The variable domain in full, with the rest retrieved from reference TRBV18 and TRBJ1-1, is NAGVMQNPRHLVRRRGQEARLRCSPMKGHSHVYWYRQLPEEGLKFMVYLQKENIIDESGMPKERFSAEFPKEGPSILRIQQVVRGDSAAYFCASSRNRGMNTEAFFGQGTRLTVV.

The table lists this clone with a few counts. The chain's CDR3 is CASSRENTGELFF. The CDR3 nucleotides are TGCGCCAGCAGTCGGGAAAACACCGGGGAGCTGTTTTTT. This chain joins TRBV10-1 and TRBJ2-2; tentatively, D is TRBD2 (5 bases). The CDR3 consists of 13 residues. Germline V gene data show CDR1 as WNHNN and CDR2 as SYGVQD (reference sequence). V was clipped by 5 bases and J by 2 bases, with 6 bases between them.

In its sample, this clone was seen once. The genes are TRBV6-4 and TRBJ1-6, with a possible D match to TRBD1 (6 bases). The CDR3 extends over 14 amino acids. Germline loops: CDR1 MRHNA, CDR2 SNTAGT. The ends were cut back, 5 bases at V and 3 bases at J, with 8 bases in the middle. As DNA, the CDR3 is TGTGCCAGCAGTTCAGGGGTCTATAATTCACCCCTCCACTTT. Translated: CASSSGVYNSPLHF.

This rearrangement joins TRBV18 to TRBJ1-2; D is unclear. Germline CDR1 KGHSH, CDR2 LQKENI. This CDR3 has 15 amino acids. Trimming stripped 0 bases from V and 2 bases from J, with 10 bases between. CDR3 loop: CASSPPDSMNYGYTF. DNA of the CDR3: TGTGCCAGCTCACCACCGGACTCTATGAACTATGGCTACACCTTC.